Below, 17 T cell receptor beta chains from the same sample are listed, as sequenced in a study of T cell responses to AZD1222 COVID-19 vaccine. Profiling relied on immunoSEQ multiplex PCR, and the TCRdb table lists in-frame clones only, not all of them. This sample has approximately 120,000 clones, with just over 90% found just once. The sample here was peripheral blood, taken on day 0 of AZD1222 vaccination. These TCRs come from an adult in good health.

The DNA of the CDR3 is TGCGCCAGCAGTGGTATTCCAGGGGGTGGGAATCAGCCCCAGCATTTT. It specifies CASSGIPGGGNQPQHF. This chain joins TRBV10-1 and TRBJ1-5; 7 positions match TRBD1. Germline CDR1 is WNHNN and CDR2 is SYGVQD (reference sequence). The CDR3 extends over 16 amino acids. Trimming cost V 4 bases and J 4 bases; bases outside gene matches: 10.

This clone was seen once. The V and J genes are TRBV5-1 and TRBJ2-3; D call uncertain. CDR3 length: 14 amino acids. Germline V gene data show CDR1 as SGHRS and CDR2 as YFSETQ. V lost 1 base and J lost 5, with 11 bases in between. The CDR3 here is CASSLQGFQDTQYF. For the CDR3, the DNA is TGCGCCAGCAGCTTGCAAGGGTTTCAAGATACGCAGTATTTT.

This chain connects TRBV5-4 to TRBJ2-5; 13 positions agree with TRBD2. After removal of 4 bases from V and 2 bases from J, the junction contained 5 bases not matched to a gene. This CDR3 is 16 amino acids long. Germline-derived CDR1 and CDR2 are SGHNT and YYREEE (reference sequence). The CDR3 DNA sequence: TGTGCCAGCAGCGTACGACTAGCGGGAGGACAAGAGACCCAGTACTTC. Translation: CASSVRLAGGQETQYF.

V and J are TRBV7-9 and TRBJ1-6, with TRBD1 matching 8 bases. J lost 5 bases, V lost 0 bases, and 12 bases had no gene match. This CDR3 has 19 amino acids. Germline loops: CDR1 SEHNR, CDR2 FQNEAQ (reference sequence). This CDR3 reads CASSLAGQGMPINNSPLHF. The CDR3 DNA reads TGTGCCAGCAGCTTAGCCGGACAGGGCATGCCTATAAATAATTCACCCCTCCACTTT.

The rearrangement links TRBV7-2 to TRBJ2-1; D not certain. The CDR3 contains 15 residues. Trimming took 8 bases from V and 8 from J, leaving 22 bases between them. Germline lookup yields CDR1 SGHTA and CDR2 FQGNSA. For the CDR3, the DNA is TGTGCCAGCCGCTACGGGCCCGCGCCAGACGATGAGCAGTTCTTC. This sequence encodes CASRYGPAPDDEQFF.

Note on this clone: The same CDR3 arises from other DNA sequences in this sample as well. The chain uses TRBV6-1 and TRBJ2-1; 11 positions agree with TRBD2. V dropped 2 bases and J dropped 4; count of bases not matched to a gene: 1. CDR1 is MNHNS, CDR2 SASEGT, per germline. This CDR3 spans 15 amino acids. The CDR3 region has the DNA TGTGCCAGCAGTGAACTAGCGGGAGGTTACAATGAGCAGTTCTTC. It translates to CASSELAGGYNEQFF.

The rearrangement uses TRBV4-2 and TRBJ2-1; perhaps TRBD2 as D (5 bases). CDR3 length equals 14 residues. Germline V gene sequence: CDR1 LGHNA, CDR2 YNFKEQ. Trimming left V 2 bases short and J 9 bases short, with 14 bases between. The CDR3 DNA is TGTGCCAGCAGCCAAAAGGGCAACGAGGGTGAGCAGTTCTTC. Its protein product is CASSQKGNEGEQFF.

The CDR3 DNA is TGTGCCAGCACGGGACAGGGGGCTTTGAACACTGAAGCTTTCTTT. Protein: CASTGQGALNTEAFF. The V call is TRBV7-8, the J call TRBJ1-1; 12 nucleotides match TRBD1. V lost 7 bases, J lost 0 bases, and 3 bases stayed unmatched. The CDR3 has 15 amino acids. Germline CDR1 and CDR2: SGHVS and FQNEAQ.

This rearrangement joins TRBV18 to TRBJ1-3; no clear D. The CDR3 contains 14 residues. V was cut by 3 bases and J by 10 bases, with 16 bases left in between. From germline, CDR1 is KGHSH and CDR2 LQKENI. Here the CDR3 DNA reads TGTGCCAGCTCACCGGGTCCCGGTATGAAGACCATATATTTT. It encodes CASSPGPGMKTIYF.

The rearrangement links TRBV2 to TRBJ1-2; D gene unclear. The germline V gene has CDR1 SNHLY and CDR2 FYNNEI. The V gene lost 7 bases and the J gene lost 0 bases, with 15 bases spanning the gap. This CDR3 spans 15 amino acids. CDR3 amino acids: CASNPEVSANYGYTF. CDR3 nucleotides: TGTGCCAGCAACCCCGAAGTATCCGCTAACTATGGCTACACCTTC. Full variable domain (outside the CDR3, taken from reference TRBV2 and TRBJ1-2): EPEVTQTPSHQVTQMGQEVILRCVPISNHLYFYWYRQILGQKVEFLVSFYNNEISEKSEIFDDQFSVERPDGSNFTLKIRSTKLEDSAMYFCASNPEVSANYGYTFGSGTRLTVV.

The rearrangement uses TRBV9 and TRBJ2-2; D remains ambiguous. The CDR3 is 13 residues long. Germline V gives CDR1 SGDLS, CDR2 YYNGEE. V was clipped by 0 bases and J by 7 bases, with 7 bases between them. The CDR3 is CASSVAGIGELFF. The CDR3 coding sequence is TGTGCCAGCAGCGTAGCAGGAATCGGGGAGCTGTTTTTT.

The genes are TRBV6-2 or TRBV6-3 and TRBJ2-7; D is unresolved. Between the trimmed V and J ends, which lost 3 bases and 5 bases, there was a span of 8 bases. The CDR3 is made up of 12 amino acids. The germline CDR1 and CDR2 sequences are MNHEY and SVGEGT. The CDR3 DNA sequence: TGTGCCAGCAGTTATAAAGGGAACGAGCAGTACTTC. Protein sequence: CASSYKGNEQYF.

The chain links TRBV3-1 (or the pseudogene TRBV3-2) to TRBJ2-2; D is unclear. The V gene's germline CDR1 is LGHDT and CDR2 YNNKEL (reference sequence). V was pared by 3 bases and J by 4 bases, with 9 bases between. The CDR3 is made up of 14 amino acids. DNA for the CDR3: TGTGCCAGCAGCCAGGTAGGCGGCACCGGGGAGCTGTTTTTT. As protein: CASSQVGGTGELFF.

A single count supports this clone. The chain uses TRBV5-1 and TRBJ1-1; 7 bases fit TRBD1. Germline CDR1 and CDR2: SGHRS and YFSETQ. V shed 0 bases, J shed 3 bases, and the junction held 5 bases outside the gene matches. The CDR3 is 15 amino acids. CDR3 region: CASSLGWTGDTEAFF. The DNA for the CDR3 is TGCGCCAGCAGCTTGGGATGGACAGGAGACACTGAAGCTTTCTTT. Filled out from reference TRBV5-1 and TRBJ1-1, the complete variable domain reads KAGVTQTPRYLIKTRGQQVTLSCSPISGHRSVSWYQQTPGQGLQFLFEYFSETQRNKGNFPGRFSGRQFSNSRSEMNVSTLELGDSALYLCASSLGWTGDTEAFFGQGTRLTVV.

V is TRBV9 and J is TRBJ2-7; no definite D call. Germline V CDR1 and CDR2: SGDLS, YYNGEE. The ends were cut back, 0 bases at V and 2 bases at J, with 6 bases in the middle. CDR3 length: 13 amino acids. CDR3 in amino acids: CASSVGAAYEQYF. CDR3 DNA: TGTGCCAGCAGCGTAGGCGCGGCCTACGAGCAGTACTTC.

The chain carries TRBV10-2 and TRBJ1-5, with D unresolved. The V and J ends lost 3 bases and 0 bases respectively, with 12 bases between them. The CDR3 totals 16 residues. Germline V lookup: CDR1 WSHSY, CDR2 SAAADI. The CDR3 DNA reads TGCGCCAGCAGTGAACCGGAATACTATAGCAATCAGCCCCAGCATTTT. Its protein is CASSEPEYYSNQPQHF.

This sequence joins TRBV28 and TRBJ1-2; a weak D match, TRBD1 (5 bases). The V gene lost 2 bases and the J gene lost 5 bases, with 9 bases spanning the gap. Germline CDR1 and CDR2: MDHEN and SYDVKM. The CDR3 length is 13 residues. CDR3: CASSLGGPYGYTF. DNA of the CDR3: TGTGCCAGCAGTTTAGGGGGACCATATGGCTACACCTTC.